This T cell receptor (beta chain) derives from a study of blood T cell repertoires in COVID-19. Across the study: Nucleic acid was either cDNA or gDNA, and it came from T cells, B-cell-depleted T cells, or PBMCs.

Recruits, aged roughly 18 to 95 years, lived in approximately 26 US areas. This clone has a single count. Authors' analysis steps: Reference gene primer amplification in the assay estimated nucleated cell counts. Produced via immunoSEQ multiplex PCR; TCRdb's table is partial and in-frame only. That table is the source of V, J and clone size, and D and trimming were worked out from the DNA. The sample has about 200,000 clones; around 86% are singletons. This CDR3 is 15 amino acids long. Germline V gives CDR1 SGHRS, CDR2 YFSETQ. Trimming took 6 bases from V and 3 from J; bases not matched to a gene: 9. The rearrangement joins TRBV5-1 to TRBJ2-1; 7 bases are shared with TRBD1. This TCR came from a man between 35 and 55 years old with acute COVID-19. Material: PBMCs or T cells enriched from blood (not recorded which). The CDR3 coding sequence is TGCGCCAGCAACGGCGAGGGGGCGATCTACAATGAGCAGTTCTTC. Encoded protein: CASNGEGAIYNEQFF. Complete variable domain (other parts from reference TRBV5-1 and TRBJ2-1): KAGVTQTPRYLIKTRGQQVTLSCSPISGHRSVSWYQQTPGQGLQFLFEYFSETQRNKGNFPGRFSGRQFSNSRSEMNVSTLELGDSALYLCASNGEGAIYNEQFFGPGTRLTVL.